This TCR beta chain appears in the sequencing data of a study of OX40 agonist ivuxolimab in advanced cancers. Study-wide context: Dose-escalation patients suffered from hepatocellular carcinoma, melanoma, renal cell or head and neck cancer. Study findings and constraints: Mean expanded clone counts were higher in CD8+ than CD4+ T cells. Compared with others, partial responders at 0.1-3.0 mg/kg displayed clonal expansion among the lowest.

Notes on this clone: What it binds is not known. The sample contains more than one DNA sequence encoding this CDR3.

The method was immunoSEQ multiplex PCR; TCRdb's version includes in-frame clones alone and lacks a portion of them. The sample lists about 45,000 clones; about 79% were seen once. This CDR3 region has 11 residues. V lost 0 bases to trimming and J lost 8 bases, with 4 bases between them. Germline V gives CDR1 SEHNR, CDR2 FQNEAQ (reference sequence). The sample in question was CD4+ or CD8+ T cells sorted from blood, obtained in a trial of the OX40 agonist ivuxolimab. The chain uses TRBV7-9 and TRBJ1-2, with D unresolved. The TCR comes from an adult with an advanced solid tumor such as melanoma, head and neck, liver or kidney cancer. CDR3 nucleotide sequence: TGTGCCAGCAGCTTAGCGGAGGGCTACACCTTC. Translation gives CASSLAEGYTF.